A single sample gave rise to the 4 T cell receptor beta chains below, sequenced in a study of cytomegalovirus exposure and HLA in healthy donors. With 60 Vbeta and 13 Jbeta primers, the PCR was carried out. Sequenced by immunoSEQ multiplex PCR; TCRdb stores in-frame clones only, minus some. The sample has more than 150,000 clones; 70% to 85% are singletons. Sample: PBMCs. The receptors derive from a woman aged 45-65 years in good health and CMV-seropositive.

This chain links TRBV9 with TRBJ2-7; D gene uncertain. V was shortened by 0 bases and J by 4 bases, with 11 bases between the two germline ends. The V gene's germline CDR1 is SGDLS and CDR2 YYNGEE. This CDR3 contains 14 residues. CDR3 nucleotides: TGTGCCAGCAGCGTAGACCCGACTCCTTACGAGCAGTACTTC. Translated, it gives CASSVDPTPYEQYF.

This chain uses TRBV20-1 with TRBJ2-4, with 10 positions matching TRBD1. J was trimmed by 8 bases and V by 6 bases; bases with no gene match: 1. Germline V gene sequence: CDR1 DFQATT, CDR2 SNEGSKA (reference sequence). The CDR3 loop spans 11 amino acids. CDR3 sequence (DNA): TGCAGTGCAGGGACAGGGGACATTCAGTACTTC. This gives the protein CSAGTGDIQYF.

The chain is built from TRBV4-1 and TRBJ2-1, with TRBD2 as a possible D gene (6 bases). Trimming pared 1 base from V and 8 bases from J, leaving 15 bases between. There are 15 residues in the CDR3. Germline-derived CDR1 and CDR2 are MGHRA and YSYEKL. CDR3 amino acids: CASSQGGGMRHEQFF. The CDR3 region has the DNA TGCGCCAGCAGCCAAGGGGGAGGAATGCGGCATGAGCAGTTCTTC.

DNA of the CDR3: TGTGCCAGCAGTGAGTGGGACAGGGGGGGGAGCACTGAAGCTTTCTTT. It encodes CASSEWDRGGSTEAFF. The V and J genes are TRBV2 and TRBJ1-1; 11 bases are a match to TRBD1. Germline V gene lookup returns CDR1 SNHLY and CDR2 FYNNEI. The CDR3 sequence is 16 residues long. The V segment lost 3 bases and the J segment 4 bases; nucleotides outside the gene matches: 7.